This is a list of T cell receptor beta chains from one sample in a study of regulatory T cells in long-lasting Graves disease. A single record per CDR3 protein comes from TCRdb applying MiXCR to the multiplex PCR reads. Among 300,000 to 400,000 distinct CDR3 sequences listed, roughly a sixth were seen once. A further study also used this sample, focusing on T cells in Graves' hyperthyroidism and ophthalmopathy.

The source was peripheral blood mononuclear cells (PBMCs), collected at new diagnosis, from a patient treated with antithyroid drugs. The receptors were gathered from a middle-aged man with Graves disease. Each CDR3 is given with its conserved first and last residue. Fields, in order: V gene, clone size, D gene, J gene, CDR3 protein, CDR3 DNA. A D gene is named only where the DNA matches it firmly. Rows give clone size only sometimes, using once, few, many, or a class for an expanded clone.

V: TRBV6-1
size: many
D: NA
J: TRBJ1-4
CDR3: CASSFTGKGDEKLFF
DNA: TGTGCCAGCAGCTTTACAGGGAAAGGTGATGAAAAACTGTTTTTT

V: TRBV6-2/TRBV6-3
size: NA
D: NA
J: TRBJ2-4
CDR3: CADGKNIQYF
DNA: TGTGCTGATGGCAAAAACATTCAGTACTTC

V: TRBV12-3/TRBV12-4
size: NA
D: NA
J: TRBJ2-2
CDR3: CASRRVGVTGELFF
DNA: TGTGCCAGCAGACGAGTAGGGGTCACCGGGGAGCTGTTTTTT

V: TRBV20-1
size: many
D: NA
J: TRBJ2-7
CDR3: CSASGRTTSEQYF
DNA: TGCAGTGCTAGTGGCAGGACGACTTCCGAGCAGTACTTC

V: TRBV6-2/TRBV6-3
size: many
D: TRBD1
J: TRBJ1-5
CDR3: CASSSGTGYGQPQHF
DNA: TGTGCCAGCAGTTCCGGGACAGGGTATGGCCAGCCCCAGCATTTT

V: TRBV5-1
size: many
D: TRBD1
J: TRBJ1-1
CDR3: CASSTGQGGGTEAFF
DNA: TGCGCCAGCAGCACCGGACAGGGCGGGGGCACTGAAGCTTTCTTT

V: TRBV29-1
size: many
D: NA
J: TRBJ2-1
CDR3: CSVAYNEQFF
DNA: TGCAGCGTTGCCTACAATGAGCAGTTCTTC

V: TRBV3-1
size: many
D: NA
J: TRBJ2-3
CDR3: CASSGLGSHTQYF
DNA: TGTGCCAGCAGCGGGCTGGGGTCCCATACGCAGTATTTT

V: TRBV2
size: many
D: TRBD2
J: TRBJ2-5
CDR3: CASSEARGYQETQYF
DNA: TGTGCCAGCAGTGAAGCGCGGGGGTACCAAGAGACCCAGTACTTC

V: TRBV11-2
size: few
D: TRBD1
J: TRBJ2-7
CDR3: CASSLTGVSGQYF
DNA: TGTGCCAGCAGCTTGACAGGGGTCTCGGGGCAGTACTTC

V: TRBV7-2
size: few
D: TRBD1
J: TRBJ1-5
CDR3: CASSLDRDRINQPQHF
DNA: TGTGCCAGCAGCTTAGATAGGGACAGGATCAATCAGCCCCAGCATTTT

V: TRBV4-3
size: many
D: NA
J: TRBJ2-7
CDR3: CASSQDGVSYEQYF
DNA: TGCGCCAGCAGCCAAGACGGGGTGTCCTACGAGCAGTACTTC